This T cell receptor beta chain was identified in a study of cytomegalovirus exposure and HLA in healthy donors. Findings and limits, study-wide: TCR beta chains associated with HLA were, in a later analysis, more clonally expanded than equally common others. Some V segments, including TRBV6-2 and TRBV6-3, were excluded as indistinguishable. The listing of fewer than 200 TCR beta chains classed them as cytomegalovirus-associated. In all likelihood, a cluster of highly shared sequence variants was a sequencing artifact.

This PCR relied on a set of 60 Vbeta primers and 13 Jbeta primers. Method: immunoSEQ multiplex PCR; TCRdb's copy keeps in-frame clones and lacks some. The sample has more than 110,000 clones; approximately 79% are singletons. The J segment lost 3 bases and the V segment lost 0 bases, leaving 6 bases of the junction unmatched. The CDR3 is made up of 16 amino acids. Germline V gene sequence: CDR1 SGDLS, CDR2 YYNGEE. Comments on this clone: Its antigen is not known.

The sequence was collected from a woman in her 50s in good health and CMV-seropositive. Sequenced: PBMCs. The rearrangement joins TRBV9 to TRBJ2-1, with 7 bases fitting TRBD2. The CDR3 loop is CASSVVGRGSYNEQFF. The DNA for the CDR3 is TGTGCCAGCAGCGTAGTAGGGCGGGGGAGCTACAATGAGCAGTTCTTC.